These 3 T cell receptor beta chains originate from one sample sequenced in a study of human T cells and chemical hapten exposure. Time point meaning: pre-sensitization, week 0. Treatment denoted: therapeutic diphenylcyclopropenone sensitization with weekly scalp DPC. TCRdb ran MiXCR on the RACE reads and lists one entry per CDR3 protein. This table has 200,000 to 300,000 distinct CDR3 sequences, about 8.6% appearing once. Sequenced here: whole blood, sampled in connection with sensitization to the hapten diphenylcyclopropenone (DPC). The receptors derive from a woman aged 40-49 years with alopecia areata. Some clones in this sample may be carry-over from other donors' samples.

The gene calls are TRBV20-1 and TRBJ2-5; D perhaps matches TRBD1 (5 bases). Germline CDR1 and CDR2: DFQATT and SNEGSKA (reference sequence). The CDR3 length is 15 residues. V gave up 3 bases and J gave up 4 bases, with 18 bases separating them. The CDR3: CSASRPLGPLETQYF. CDR3 DNA sequence: TGCAGTGCTAGTCGACCACTGGGGCCTCTAGAGACCCAGTACTTC.

The table lists this clonotype with many counts. J is TRBJ2-3 and V is TRBV29-1, with 11 positions matching TRBD2. The CDR3 sequence is 15 residues long. Germline loops: CDR1 SQVTM, CDR2 ANQGSEA. The V gene end was trimmed by 6 bases and the J gene end by 7 bases; junction bases not matched to a gene: 12. The DNA of the CDR3 is TGCAGCGTCGCAGCAACTAGCGGGGGAGGAAATACGCAGTATTTT. It yields the protein CSVAATSGGGNTQYF.

V usage is TRBV3-1 and J usage is TRBJ1-2, with D uncertain. In germline, CDR1 is LGHDT, CDR2 YNNKEL (reference sequence). V was trimmed by 4 bases and J by 4 bases, leaving 10 bases between them. The CDR3 consists of 13 residues. CDR3 residues: CASSPAATYGYTF. The DNA for the CDR3 is TGTGCCAGCAGCCCCGCAGCGACCTATGGCTACACCTTC.